This T cell receptor (beta chain) was obtained from a study of metastatic and nonmetastatic thyroid tumors. Overall study context: Across blood and tumor or nodule tissue, repertoires from malignant and benign thyroid patients were compared with one another.

Every patient was untreated before thyroid surgery. In its sample, this clone is large. With MiXCR, TCRdb called clones anew from the PCR reads. The data contain roughly 3,000 clones, 35% of them singletons. Between the trimmed V and J ends, which lost 7 bases and 6 bases, there was a span of 13 bases. The CDR3 sequence is 12 residues long. Germline V gene sequence: CDR1 DFQATT, CDR2 SNEGSKA (reference sequence). This chain joins TRBV20-1 and TRBJ2-1; unclear D gene. The TCR sequence derives from a male donor with papillary thyroid cancer or a benign thyroid nodule (not recorded which). Some clones in this sample may be carry-over from other donors' samples. Sequenced: adjacent normal tissue. The CDR3 loop reads CSVESVINEQFF. Written as DNA, the CDR3 is TGCAGTGTGGAGAGTGTGATCAATGAGCAGTTCTTC.